These T cell receptor beta chains were read from a single sample in a study of blood T cell repertoires in COVID-19. Repertoires were generated with immunoSEQ multiplex PCR, while TCRdb's copy carries only in-frame clones and drops some. The sample records roughly 24,000 clones, roughly 89% being singletons. Sequencing was done on a sample of peripheral blood. Receptors were obtained from a woman aged 55-70 years with active COVID-19. The CDR3 runs from the conserved cysteine through the conserved F or W. The order of the fields is V gene, clone size, D gene, J gene, CDR3 protein, CDR3 DNA. A D gene is named only where the DNA matches it firmly. Rows give clone size only sometimes, using once, few, many, or a class for an expanded clone.

V: TRBV20-1
size: NA
D: NA
J: TRBJ2-3
CDR3: CSARLADTQYF
DNA: TGCAGTGCTAGATTAGCAGATACGCAGTATTTT

V: TRBV20-1
size: NA
D: NA
J: TRBJ2-2
CDR3: CSALYTGELFF
DNA: TGCAGTGCCCTATACACCGGGGAGCTGTTTTTT

V: TRBV18
size: NA
D: NA
J: TRBJ1-3
CDR3: CASSPWTDQNLYF
DNA: TGTGCCAGCTCACCTTGGACAGACCAAAATCTATATTTT

V: TRBV25-1
size: NA
D: TRBD1
J: TRBJ1-3
CDR3: CASSDTTGRHSGNTIYF
DNA: TGTGCCAGCAGTGATACGACAGGGAGGCACTCTGGAAACACCATATATTTT

V: TRBV3-1/TRBV3-2
size: NA
D: TRBD2
J: TRBJ2-1
CDR3: CASSQFGVRGGPYNEQFF
DNA: TGTGCCAGCAGCCAATTTGGGGTGCGGGGGGGTCCCTACAATGAGCAGTTCTTC

V: TRBV25-1
size: NA
D: NA
J: TRBJ2-1
CDR3: CASSLLNEQFF
DNA: TGTGCCAGCAGTCTCCTAAATGAGCAGTTCTTC

V: TRBV3-1/TRBV3-2
size: NA
D: TRBD1
J: TRBJ2-7
CDR3: CASSPRPGGSYEQYF
DNA: TGTGCCAGCAGCCCCCGGCCAGGGGGTTCCTACGAGCAGTACTTC

V: TRBV6-6
size: once
D: NA
J: TRBJ2-5
CDR3: CASRPPPETGQETQYF
DNA: TGTGCCAGCAGGCCTCCCCCCGAGACAGGTCAAGAGACCCAGTACTTC

V: TRBV27
size: NA
D: NA
J: TRBJ2-7
CDR3: CASSPEEGLEQYF
DNA: TGTGCCAGCAGTCCAGAGGAGGGCCTCGAGCAGTACTTC

V: TRBV27
size: NA
D: TRBD1
J: TRBJ2-2
CDR3: CASSRTGTANTGELFF
DNA: TGTGCCAGCAGTAGAACCGGGACAGCGAACACCGGGGAGCTGTTTTTT

V: TRBV30
size: once
D: NA
J: TRBJ2-3
CDR3: CAWSAGILTRTDTQYF
DNA: TGTGCCTGGAGTGCGGGGATCTTGACCCGCACAGATACGCAGTATTTT

V: TRBV2
size: NA
D: TRBD2
J: TRBJ2-1
CDR3: CASSDNLGRGGRGEQFF
DNA: TGTGCCAGCAGCGACAACCTTGGACGGGGCGGGAGAGGTGAGCAGTTCTTC

V: TRBV4-2
size: few
D: TRBD1
J: TRBJ2-1
CDR3: CASSQVNYGTAALDNEQFF
DNA: TGTGCCAGCAGCCAAGTTAACTACGGGACAGCGGCGTTGGACAATGAGCAGTTCTTC

V: TRBV3-1/TRBV3-2
size: NA
D: TRBD2
J: TRBJ2-1
CDR3: CASSFGLVPYNEQFF
DNA: TGTGCCAGCAGCTTTGGACTAGTCCCCTACAATGAGCAGTTCTTC

V: TRBV10-3
size: NA
D: TRBD1
J: TRBJ1-3
CDR3: CAIRPDRSPGNTIYF
DNA: TGTGCCATCAGGCCGGACAGGAGCCCTGGAAACACCATATATTTT

V: TRBV4-2
size: NA
D: NA
J: TRBJ2-3
CDR3: CASSQDGLAGLTDTQYF
DNA: TGTGCCAGCAGCCAAGATGGCCTTGCGGGGCTCACAGATACGCAGTATTTT

V: TRBV11-2
size: NA
D: NA
J: TRBJ2-7
CDR3: CASSPDFQRIYEQYF
DNA: TGTGCCAGCAGCCCCGATTTCCAGCGTATCTACGAGCAGTACTTC

V: TRBV7-9
size: NA
D: NA
J: TRBJ2-7
CDR3: CASSLRGPSFYEQYF
DNA: TGTGCCAGCAGCCTCAGGGGCCCCTCTTTCTACGAGCAGTACTTC

V: TRBV9
size: NA
D: TRBD2
J: TRBJ2-7
CDR3: CASSFGTSGRGYEQYF
DNA: TGTGCCAGCAGCTTCGGGACTAGCGGGAGGGGCTACGAGCAGTACTTC

V: TRBV29-1
size: once
D: NA
J: TRBJ1-4
CDR3: CSVVNPRGDCGKLFF
DNA: TGCAGCGTTGTTAACCCCCGCGGGGACTGCGGAAAACTGTTTTTT

V: TRBV5-1
size: NA
D: NA
J: TRBJ2-7
CDR3: CASSLQKLTNSYEQYF
DNA: TGCGCCAGCAGCTTACAGAAATTAACAAACTCCTACGAGCAGTACTTC

V: TRBV7-9
size: NA
D: NA
J: TRBJ2-6
CDR3: CASGVLAGANVLTF
DNA: TGTGCCAGCGGTGTATTGGCAGGGGCCAACGTCCTGACTTTC